This T cell receptor (beta chain) emerged from a study of blood T cells in healthy people across ages. A sample-barcoded 5' primer and a J-beta primer mix were used in a second PCR of about 7 to 12 cycles. TCRdb reprocessed the 5' RACE reads via MiXCR and lists one record per CDR3 protein. The sample holds about 1,500,000 distinct CDR3 sequences; 28% are singletons and the top ten take 7.7%. What was sequenced was blood. The TCR comes from a woman in her 30s in good health.

CDR3 in DNA: TGCAGTGCTAGGCCCGTCCCTAATGAAAAACTGTTTTTT. This sequence encodes CSARPVPNEKLFF. The J gene is TRBJ1-4, the V gene TRBV20-1; D gene uncertain. This CDR3 has 13 amino acids. The V gene lost 3 bases and the J gene lost 3 bases, with 8 bases spanning the gap. The germline gives CDR1 DFQATT, CDR2 SNEGSKA (reference sequence).